The source of this TCR beta chain is a study of blood T cell repertoires in COVID-19 (dated by TCRdb to 2019 to 2021). A note on the overall study: Samples from collaborators originated in the United States, Italy and Spain and spanned both the acute and convalescent phases of COVID-19. The material from the prospective study consisted of cDNA or gDNA derived from T cells, B-cell-depleted T cells, or PBMCs. HLA class I and class II types, where available, came from metadata supplied by the sample provider rather than from assay-based typing. The sample metadata nearly always contained a de-identified subject ID, COVID-19 status, age in years and sex. The dataset comprised deeply sampled blood TCRbeta repertoires from subjects exposed to, actively infected with, or recovered from COVID-19. A freely available public database, intended as a resource for researchers studying the immune response to SARS-CoV-2, is where the repertoires were released. The samples were drawn from the first 160 participants of the ongoing ImmuneRACE study and from 1,254 subjects provided by 6 global collaborators.

CDR1 and CDR2 are read off the germline V gene as SGHTA and FQGTGA. Deletion took 6 bases off V and 7 bases off J, with a span of 18 bases between the germline ends. Its CDR3 holds 15 amino acids, cysteine through phenylalanine. Only CDR3 DNA is held: 45 bases, read in frame from base 1. General study outcomes and caveats: How much clinical and demographic metadata was included differed by source and by participant, and the metadata was provided uncurated.

The immunoSEQ Assay, a bias-controlled multiplex PCR, was used to amplify TCRbeta CDR3 regions from genomic DNA. Concerning the study's data processing: The number of nucleated cells in each sample was estimated from the amplification of reference gene primers within the assay. To quantify the absolute abundance of each unique TCRbeta CDR3 rearrangement, sequence reads were collapsed and filtered. Productive Simpson clonality was computed per sample as the square root of Simpson's diversity index over productive rearrangements. TCRdb took this table from immuneACCESS and kept in-frame rearrangements with V and J called. Such tables lack part of the clones; where checked against another copy, unresolved V genes explain under half of the gap, and the rest is unexplained. The DNA gave D and trimming, while V, J and clone size come from that table. In this sample the table shows about 240,000 clones, about 88% of which occur a single time. The ten largest clones add up to approximately 7% of the sample.

About this clone itself: The antigen it recognizes is unknown. There are no base qualities to consult, and no much larger clone falls within one base.

The collaborating institutions used their own protocols to collect whole blood in K2EDTA tubes. Collaborator samples were shipped for TCRbeta analysis as frozen whole blood, isolated PBMCs, or DNA extracted from either sample type. Source material: peripheral blood. The chain uses TRBV7-3 and TRBJ1-4, with TRBD1 perhaps the D gene, on 5 matching bases. The TCR sequence derives from a woman aged 70-85 years with active or convalescent COVID-19. The nucleotides are TGTGCCAGCAGGTCCCCCGGGGGTAGGTGTGAAAAACTGTTTTTT. This codes for CASRSPGGRCEKLFF.